These 19 T cell receptor beta chains share one sample of origin, sequenced in a study of blood T cell repertoires in COVID-19. TCRdb's copy holds only in-frame clones and misses some; the assay was immunoSEQ multiplex PCR. The sample includes approximately 230,000 clones, around four fifths of them seen just once. The specimen sequenced was PBMCs or T cells enriched from blood (not recorded which). The receptors come from a man between 35 and 55 years old who had recovered from COVID-19.

The V gene is TRBV18, the J gene TRBJ1-6; perhaps TRBD1 as D (5 bases). CDR3 length: 15 residues. Looked up from germline, CDR1 is KGHSH and CDR2 is LQKENI. Trimming stripped 6 bases from V and 6 bases from J, with 15 bases between. The CDR3 coding sequence is TGTGCCAGCTCGCTTTCAGGGCCGATTAATTCACCCCTCCACTTT. Its translation: CASSLSGPINSPLHF. The full variable domain, in which reference TRBV18 and TRBJ1-6 provide the parts outside the CDR3, is NAGVMQNPRHLVRRRGQEARLRCSPMKGHSHVYWYRQLPEEGLKFMVYLQKENIIDESGMPKERFSAEFPKEGPSILRIQQVVRGDSAAYFCASSLSGPINSPLHFGNGTRLTVT.

DNA for the CDR3: TGTGCCAGCGGCCGGGGGGGCCTTTATGGAGAGCAGTACTTC. This encodes CASGRGGLYGEQYF. The chain employs TRBV7-2 and TRBJ2-7, with 8 bases aligning to TRBD2. Per the germline V gene, CDR1 is SGHTA and CDR2 is FQGNSA. Trimming removed 8 bases from V and 7 bases from J; junction bases left unmatched: 13. The CDR3 length is 14 residues. The full variable domain, rest sourced from reference TRBV7-2 and TRBJ2-7, is GAGVSQSPSNKVTEKGKDVELRCDPISGHTALYWYRQSLGQGLEFLIYFQGNSAPDKSGLPSDRFSAERTGGSVSTLTIQRTQQEDSAVYLCASGRGGLYGEQYFGPGTRLTVT.

The rearrangement joins TRBV6-5 to TRBJ2-3, with 7 bases that match TRBD1. There are 13 residues in the CDR3. Looked up from germline, CDR1 is MNHEY and CDR2 is SVGAGI. J was trimmed by 9 bases and V by 2 bases; bases with no gene match: 5. This CDR3 is CASSYADRRTQYF. The CDR3 DNA is TGTGCCAGCAGTTACGCGGACAGGCGAACGCAGTATTTT.

V and J are TRBV5-5 and TRBJ2-7; tentative D call: TRBD2 (7 bases). The CDR3 sequence is 15 residues long. V was trimmed by 1 base and J by 0 bases, leaving 11 bases between them. CDR1 is SGHKS, CDR2 YYEKEE, per germline (reference sequence). CDR3 nucleotide sequence: TGTGCCAGCAGCTTGTGGGGGGGGCCCTCCTACGAGCAGTACTTC. This encodes CASSLWGGPSYEQYF.

The chain joins TRBV2 to TRBJ2-7; 8 bases agree with TRBD1. Per germline, CDR1 SNHLY and CDR2 FYNNEI. This CDR3 has 14 amino acids. With V trimmed by 2 bases and J by 4 bases, 4 bases remained unmatched. CDR3 bases: TGTGCCAGCAGTGAACAGGGGGCGGTGTACGAGCAGTACTTC. It encodes CASSEQGAVYEQYF.

The chain recombines TRBV12-3 or TRBV12-4 with TRBJ1-1, with 7 positions matching TRBD1. This CDR3 spans 13 amino acids. V shed 6 bases and J 10 bases; nucleotides not matched to a gene: 11. The CDR3 DNA reads TGTGCCAGCAGCAGGGGGGCTGATAAAAGAGCTTTCTTT. Protein: CASSRGADKRAFF.

DNA for the CDR3: TGCAGCGTCACAGGGGGTTCCTACAATGAGCAGTTCTTC. Its translation is CSVTGGSYNEQFF. The chain combines TRBV29-1 with TRBJ2-1, with 8 nucleotides matching TRBD1. V was clipped by 6 bases and J by 1 base; unmatched bases: 2. The germline gives CDR1 SQVTM, CDR2 ANQGSEA. The CDR3 is 13 amino acids.

The genes are TRBV5-4 and TRBJ1-1; 11 bases line up with TRBD1. Germline-derived CDR1 and CDR2 are SGHNT and YYREEE (reference sequence). Losses at the gene ends were 1 base for V and 6 bases for J; bases not matched to a gene: 5. The CDR3 spans 15 residues. Here the CDR3 reads CASSLSGQGAPEAFF. The CDR3 bases are TGTGCCAGCAGCTTGTCAGGACAGGGGGCTCCTGAAGCTTTCTTT.

This chain uses TRBV7-3 with TRBJ2-1, with D maybe TRBD2 (5 bases). Germline V CDR1 and CDR2: SGHTA, FQGTGA. The CDR3 loop spans 13 amino acids. V was cut by 6 bases and J by 8 bases, with 14 bases left in between. This CDR3 reads CASSPIGGYEQFF. The CDR3 nucleotides read TGTGCCAGCAGTCCAATTGGCGGGTATGAGCAGTTCTTC. The full variable domain, in which reference TRBV7-3 and TRBJ2-1 provide the parts outside the CDR3, is GAGVSQTPSNKVTEKGKYVELRCDPISGHTALYWYRQSLGQGPEFLIYFQGTGAADDSGLPNDRFFAVRPEGSVSTLKIQRTERGDSAVYLCASSPIGGYEQFFGPGTRLTVL.

The V call is TRBV6-4, the J call TRBJ2-3, with no clear D. This CDR3 is 13 amino acids long. CDR1 and CDR2 from the germline V gene are MRHNA and SNTAGT. The V and J ends lost 6 bases and 1 base respectively, with 8 bases between them. The CDR3 nucleotides read TGTGCCAGCAGGCTTTCGGGCACAGATACGCAGTATTTT. Residues: CASRLSGTDTQYF.

CDR3 loop: CASSSPGSVEKLFF. CDR3 DNA sequence: TGTGCCAGCAGTTCACCAGGGTCAGTTGAAAAACTGTTTTTT. The V call is TRBV28, the J call TRBJ1-4; D perhaps matches TRBD1 (5 bases). This CDR3 comprises 14 residues. The V end lost 4 bases, the J end lost 7 bases, and 13 bases lay between the germline ends. Germline-derived CDR1 and CDR2 are MDHEN and SYDVKM.

J is TRBJ2-5 and V is TRBV25-1; D is perhaps TRBD2 (6 bases). The CDR3 is 14 amino acids. V gave up 1 base and J gave up 4 bases, with 10 bases separating them. Germline values: CDR1 MGHDK, CDR2 SYGVNS. CDR3 DNA: TGTGCCAGCAGTGAATTTGCGGGAAGAGAGACCCAGTACTTC. Protein product: CASSEFAGRETQYF.

The V call is TRBV6-5, the J call TRBJ2-7, with 11 bases identical to TRBD1. Trimming cost V 7 bases and J 3 bases; bases outside gene matches: 5. The CDR3 loop spans 14 amino acids. The V gene's germline CDR1 is MNHEY and CDR2 SVGAGI. The CDR3 here is CASTTGQGVYEQYF. The CDR3 DNA reads TGTGCCAGCACTACGGGACAGGGGGTCTACGAGCAGTACTTC.

The chain recombines TRBV15 with TRBJ2-1, with D uncertain. The CDR3 sequence is 14 residues long. Germline CDR1 LNHNV, CDR2 YYDKDF (reference sequence). Trimming cost V 6 bases and J 2 bases, with 11 bases left between them. The CDR3: CATSGTPTYNEQFF. In nucleotides, the CDR3 is TGTGCCACCAGTGGCACCCCCACCTACAATGAGCAGTTCTTC.

This clone was observed a single time. The chain uses TRBV24-1 and TRBJ2-1, with D perhaps matching TRBD1 (6 bases). The V gene lost 1 base and the J gene lost 2 bases, with 11 bases spanning the gap. CDR3 length equals 16 residues. The V gene's germline CDR1 is KGHDR and CDR2 SFDVKD. The CDR3 loop reads CATSDLPRGTYNEQFF. The CDR3 DNA reads as TGTGCCACCAGTGATTTACCCAGGGGAACCTACAATGAGCAGTTCTTC.

The chain carries TRBV11-3 and TRBJ2-1; TRBD2 matches 9 bases. Per germline, CDR1 SGHNT and CDR2 YENEEA. This CDR3 comprises 11 residues. The chain's CDR3 is CGGRAGPEQFF. The CDR3 DNA follows: TGTGGCGGGAGGGCCGGGCCCGAGCAGTTCTTC. Together with reference TRBV11-3 and TRBJ2-1, the CDR3 gives the full variable domain: EAGVVQSPRYKIIEKKQPVAFWCNPISGHNTLYWYLQNLGQGPELLIRYENEEAVDDSQLPKDRFSAERLKGVDSTLKIQPAELGDSAVYLCGGRAGPEQFFGPGTRLTVL.

The chain employs TRBV5-1 and TRBJ1-2, with a tentative D call TRBD1 (6 bases). This CDR3 comprises 15 residues. The ends were cut back, 0 bases at V and 6 bases at J, with 15 bases in the middle. Germline CDR1 reads SGHRS; CDR2 reads YFSETQ. The CDR3 bases are TGCGCCAGCAGCTTGGCGCCTGGGGGCCTGGATGGCTACACCTTC. Protein product: CASSLAPGGLDGYTF. The full variable domain, its missing parts supplied by reference TRBV5-1 and TRBJ1-2, is KAGVTQTPRYLIKTRGQQVTLSCSPISGHRSVSWYQQTPGQGLQFLFEYFSETQRNKGNFPGRFSGRQFSNSRSEMNVSTLELGDSALYLCASSLAPGGLDGYTFGSGTRLTVV.

This clone was detected a few times. This chain links TRBV9 with TRBJ2-7; TRBD2 is a possible D gene (5 bases). Trimming left V 0 bases short and J 3 bases short, with 13 bases between. The CDR3 has 15 amino acids. Per germline, CDR1 SGDLS and CDR2 YYNGEE. The CDR3 DNA sequence: TGTGCCAGCAGCGTAGCCCCAGGACTGAACTACGAGCAGTACTTC. Residues: CASSVAPGLNYEQYF.

The chain employs TRBV5-1 and TRBJ1-3; D might be TRBD1 (5 bases). The ends were cut back, 4 bases at V and 4 bases at J, with 15 bases in the middle. The CDR3 runs 15 residues. CDR1 SGHRS and CDR2 YFSETQ come from the germline V gene. CDR3 sequence reads: CASSGGAGSGNTIYF. The CDR3 DNA reads TGCGCCAGCAGCGGCGGGGCTGGGTCCGGAAACACCATATATTTT.